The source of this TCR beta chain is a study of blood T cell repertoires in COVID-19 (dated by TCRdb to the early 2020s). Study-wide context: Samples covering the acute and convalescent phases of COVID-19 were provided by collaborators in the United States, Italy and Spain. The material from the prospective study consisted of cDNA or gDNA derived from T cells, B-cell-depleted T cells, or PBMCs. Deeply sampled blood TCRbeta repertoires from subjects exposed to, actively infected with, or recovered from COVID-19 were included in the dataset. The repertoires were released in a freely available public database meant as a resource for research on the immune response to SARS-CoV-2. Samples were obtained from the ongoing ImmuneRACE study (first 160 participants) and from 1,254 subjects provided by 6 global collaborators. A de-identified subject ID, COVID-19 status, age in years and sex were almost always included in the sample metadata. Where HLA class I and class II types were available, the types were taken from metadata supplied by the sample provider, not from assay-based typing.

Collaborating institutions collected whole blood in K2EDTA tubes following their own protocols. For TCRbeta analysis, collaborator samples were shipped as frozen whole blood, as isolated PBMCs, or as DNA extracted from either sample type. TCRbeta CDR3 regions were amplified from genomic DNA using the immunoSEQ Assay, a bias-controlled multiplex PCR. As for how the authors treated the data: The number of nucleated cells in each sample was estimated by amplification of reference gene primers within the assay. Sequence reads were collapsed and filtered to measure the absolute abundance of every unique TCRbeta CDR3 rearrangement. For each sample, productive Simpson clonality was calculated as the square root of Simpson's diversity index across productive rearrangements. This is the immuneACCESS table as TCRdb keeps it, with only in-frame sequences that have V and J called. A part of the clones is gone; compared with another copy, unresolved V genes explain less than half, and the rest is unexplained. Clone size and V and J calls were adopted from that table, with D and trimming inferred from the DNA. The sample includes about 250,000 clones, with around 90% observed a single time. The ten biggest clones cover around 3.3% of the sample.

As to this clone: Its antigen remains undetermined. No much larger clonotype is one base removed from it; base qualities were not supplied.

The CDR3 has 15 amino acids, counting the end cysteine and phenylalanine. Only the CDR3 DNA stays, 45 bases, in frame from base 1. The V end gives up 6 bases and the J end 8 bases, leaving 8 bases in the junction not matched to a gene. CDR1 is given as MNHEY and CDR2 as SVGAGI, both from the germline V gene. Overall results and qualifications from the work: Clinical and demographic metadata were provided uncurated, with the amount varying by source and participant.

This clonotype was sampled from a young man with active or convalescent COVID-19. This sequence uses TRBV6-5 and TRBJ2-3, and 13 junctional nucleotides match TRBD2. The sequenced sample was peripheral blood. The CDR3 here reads CASRTSGGTVGTQYF. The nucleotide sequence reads TGTGCCAGCAGGACTAGCGGGGGGACTGTAGGTACGCAGTATTTT.